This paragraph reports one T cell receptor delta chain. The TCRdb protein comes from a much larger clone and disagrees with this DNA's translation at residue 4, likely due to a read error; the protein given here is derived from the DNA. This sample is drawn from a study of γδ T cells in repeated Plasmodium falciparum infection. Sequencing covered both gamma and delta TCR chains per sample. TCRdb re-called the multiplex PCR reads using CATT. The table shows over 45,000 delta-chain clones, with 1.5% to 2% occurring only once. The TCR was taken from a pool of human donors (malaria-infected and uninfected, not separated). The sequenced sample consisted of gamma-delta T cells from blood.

The CDR3 spells CACVPLGAPKYTDKLIF. The CDR3 bases are TGTGCCTGTGTCCCTTTGGGGGCCCCAAAGTACACCGATAAACTCATCTTT. This chain joins TRDV2 and TRDJ1; TRDD3 is a possible D gene (6 bases). Germline V gene lookup returns CDR1 GEAIGNYY and CDR2 EKD. V was shortened by 5 bases and J by 0 bases, with 21 bases between the two germline ends. This CDR3 contains 17 residues.